One and the same sample provided the 26 T cell receptor beta chains below, sequenced in a study of shared clonotypes between healthy human individuals. Assay used: immunoSEQ multiplex PCR; TCRdb lists only in-frame clones, some missing. Of 2 million to 3 million clones listed, roughly 93% are singletons. Sequencing was carried out using naive CD4+ T cells from PBMCs. Stated subset: CD45RA+ positively selected. The receptors come from a man between 18 and 29 years old in good health. Some clones in this sample may be carry-over from other donors' samples.

V is TRBV5-5 and J is TRBJ2-1; D is undetermined. In germline, CDR1 is SGHKS, CDR2 YYEKEE (reference sequence). The CDR3 contains 13 residues. Trimming took off 4 bases at V and 3 bases at J, with 8 bases between the two ends. CDR3 coding DNA: TGTGCCAGCAGCGGTGAGATCTACAATGAGCAGTTCTTC. It is translated as CASSGEIYNEQFF.

Details on this clone: Other DNA sequences of this sample code for an identical CDR3. The chain recombines TRBV28 with TRBJ2-7; a weak D match, TRBD1 (5 bases). V lost 2 bases to trimming and J lost 1 base, with 9 bases between them. The germline V gene has CDR1 MDHEN and CDR2 SYDVKM. This CDR3 is 14 amino acids long. The CDR3 loop reads CASSLLTGSYEQYF. In nucleotides, the CDR3 is TGTGCCAGCAGTTTACTTACAGGTTCCTACGAGCAGTACTTC.

This clone was observed a single time. The CDR3 nucleotides read TGTGCCAGCAGCCGCGCCGATCGTCTGGCGGGAGTGGGTCACGAGCAGTTCTTC. As protein: CASSRADRLAGVGHEQFF. This chain links TRBV4-2 with TRBJ2-1; TRBD2 aligns across 7 bases. Germline values: CDR1 LGHNA, CDR2 YNFKEQ. The CDR3 is 18 amino acids. V dropped 4 bases and J dropped 10; count of bases not matched to a gene: 22.

The chain couples TRBV9 to TRBJ2-1; 10 bases fit TRBD2. Unmatched junction bases numbered 4, after V lost 4 bases and J lost 0 bases. CDR1 and CDR2 (germline): SGDLS, YYNGEE. The CDR3 covers 16 residues. The CDR3 DNA follows: TGTGCCAGCAGCCGACTAGCGGGTGACTCCTACAATGAGCAGTTCTTC. This sequence encodes CASSRLAGDSYNEQFF. Together with reference TRBV9 and TRBJ2-1, the CDR3 gives the full variable domain: DSGVTQTPKHLITATGQRVTLRCSPRSGDLSVYWYQQSLDQGLQFLIQYYNGEERAKGNILERFSAQQFPDLHSELNLSSLELGDSALYFCASSRLAGDSYNEQFFGPGTRLTVL.

The V call is TRBV27, the J call TRBJ1-1; maybe TRBD1 (6 bases). Germline CDR1 reads MNHEY; CDR2 reads SMNVEV (reference sequence). The V end was cut by 3 bases, the J end by 6 bases, with 11 bases between. The CDR3 sequence is 13 residues long. The CDR3 sequence: CASSFSGGPEAFF. The CDR3 DNA is TGTGCCAGCAGTTTCTCCGGGGGCCCTGAAGCTTTCTTT.

A remark on this clone: At the DNA level, this CDR3 is encoded by other sequences in the same sample as well. This chain joins TRBV7-9 and TRBJ2-1; 8 nucleotides match TRBD2. Germline V gives CDR1 SEHNR, CDR2 FQNEAQ (reference sequence). This CDR3 spans 16 amino acids. Losses at the gene ends were 5 bases for V and 1 base for J; bases not matched to a gene: 7. CDR3 region: CASSPLAGSSYNEQFF. CDR3 DNA: TGTGCCAGCAGCCCCTTAGCGGGATCATCCTACAATGAGCAGTTCTTC. The full variable domain, with the rest looked up from reference TRBV7-9 and TRBJ2-1, is DTGVSQNPRHKITKRGQNVTFRCDPISEHNRLYWYRQTLGQGPEFLTYFQNEAQLEKSRLLSDRFSAERPKGSFSTLEIQRTEQGDSAMYLCASSPLAGSSYNEQFFGPGTRLTVL.

The chain is built from TRBV7-6 and TRBJ2-1, with a possible D match to TRBD1 (5 bases). V lost 1 base and J 8 bases, leaving 9 bases between the germline ends. This CDR3 has 13 residues. Germline CDR1 SGHVS, CDR2 FNYEAQ. The CDR3 bases are TGTGCCAGCAGCTTAGTAGGGGAAGATGAGCAGTTCTTC. This sequence encodes CASSLVGEDEQFF.

The chain recombines TRBV7-9 with TRBJ1-5; D is undetermined. V shed 0 bases and J shed 9 bases, with 9 bases lying between them. The CDR3 contains 13 residues. Germline V gives CDR1 SEHNR, CDR2 FQNEAQ (reference sequence). This CDR3 is CASSLASGGPQHF. In nucleotides, the CDR3 is TGTGCCAGCAGCTTAGCTTCTGGAGGGCCCCAGCATTTT.

With regard to this clone: Other nucleotide sequences from this sample produce the same CDR3. The genes are TRBV7-2 and TRBJ1-1, with D perhaps matching TRBD1 (5 bases). CDR3 length: 13 residues. V was trimmed by 3 bases and J by 1 base, leaving 6 bases between them. Per the germline V gene, CDR1 is SGHTA and CDR2 is FQGNSA. The CDR3 DNA reads TGTGCCAGCAGCTTTGGGGCGAACACTGAAGCTTTCTTT. Its protein product is CASSFGANTEAFF. The full variable domain, its missing parts supplied by reference TRBV7-2 and TRBJ1-1, is GAGVSQSPSNKVTEKGKDVELRCDPISGHTALYWYRQSLGQGLEFLIYFQGNSAPDKSGLPSDRFSAERTGGSVSTLTIQRTQQEDSAVYLCASSFGANTEAFFGQGTRLTVV.

This chain links TRBV11-1 with TRBJ1-3; 8 bases match TRBD1. The V and J ends lost 5 bases and 2 bases, in that order; junction bases with no gene match: 2. The CDR3 runs to 14 residues. Germline-derived CDR1 and CDR2 are SGHAT and FQDESV (reference sequence). The CDR3 nucleotides read TGTGCCAGCAGCCCGGACAGGGCTGGAAACACCATATATTTT. Protein: CASSPDRAGNTIYF. Together with reference TRBV11-1 and TRBJ1-3, the CDR3 gives the full variable domain: EAEVAQSPRYKITEKSQAVAFWCDPISGHATLYWYRQILGQGPELLVQFQDESVVDDSQLPKDRFSAERLKGVDSTLKIQPAELGDSAMYLCASSPDRAGNTIYFGEGSWLTVV.

This rearrangement joins TRBV7-2 to TRBJ2-4, with 9 bases aligning to TRBD2. This CDR3 is 17 amino acids long. V lost 1 base and J lost 3; bases outside the gene matches: 7. Germline CDR1 and CDR2: SGHTA and FQGNSA. CDR3 loop: CASSLGPSGTLKNIQYF. DNA of the CDR3: TGTGCCAGCAGCTTAGGCCCTAGCGGGACCCTCAAAAACATTCAGTACTTC.

The J gene is TRBJ2-5, the V gene TRBV10-2, with 16 bases fitting TRBD2. The length of the CDR3 is 17 residues. Germline CDR1 and CDR2: WSHSY and SAAADI. The ends lost 6 bases at V and 4 bases at J; junction bases unmatched: 8. CDR3 in amino acids: CASRPGTSGRAGETQYF. The CDR3 bases are TGCGCCAGCAGACCCGGGACTAGCGGGAGGGCAGGAGAGACCCAGTACTTC.

The V call is TRBV11-3, the J call TRBJ2-1, with D perhaps given as TRBD1 or TRBD2 (6 bases each). Germline CDR1 is SGHNT and CDR2 is YENEEA. The CDR3 runs 16 residues. Trimming took off 5 bases at V and 9 bases at J, with 23 bases between the two ends. CDR3 nucleotide sequence: TGTGCCAGCAGCCCGAGTAGGGGGGTATATAGTGGTGAGCAGTTCTTC. It translates to CASSPSRGVYSGEQFF.

The V call is TRBV18, the J call TRBJ2-1; TRBD1 matches at 8 bases. Germline-derived CDR1 and CDR2 are KGHSH and LQKENI. Trimming at V came to 3 bases and at J to 5 bases, leaving 12 bases not matched to a gene. This CDR3 is 17 amino acids long. In DNA form, the CDR3 reads TGTGCCAGCTCACCCCCCTCGGGCAGGGGGCGCGACAATGAGCAGTTCTTC. Encoded protein: CASSPPSGRGRDNEQFF.

The V gene is TRBV11-2, the J gene TRBJ1-4; maybe TRBD1 (5 bases). The ends were cut back, 5 bases at V and 5 bases at J, with 12 bases in the middle. Germline CDR1 reads SGHAT; CDR2 reads FQNNGV. CDR3 length: 14 amino acids. The CDR3 is CASSARRGNEKLFF. The CDR3 DNA sequence: TGTGCCAGCAGCGCCCGACGGGGGAATGAAAAACTGTTTTTT.

The rearrangement joins TRBV27 to TRBJ1-5; a weak D match, TRBD1 (6 bases). Germline assignment: CDR1 MNHEY and CDR2 SMNVEV (reference sequence). The CDR3 extends over 15 amino acids. The ends were cut back, 2 bases at V and 4 bases at J, with 12 bases in the middle. In DNA, the CDR3 is TGTGCCAGCAGTTTAAGGGGGAGTGGTAATCAGCCCCAGCATTTT. Translation gives CASSLRGSGNQPQHF.

The J gene is TRBJ1-5, the V gene TRBV6-4, with D unresolved. CDR1 is MRHNA, CDR2 SNTAGT, per germline. This CDR3 has 14 amino acids. V was trimmed by 3 bases and J by 0 bases, leaving 6 bases between them. The CDR3 nucleotides are TGTGCCAGCAGTGAAATCCATAGCAATCAGCCCCAGCATTTT. It encodes CASSEIHSNQPQHF.

Note on this clone: The same CDR3 also results from other DNA sequences found in this sample. The genes are TRBV5-6 and TRBJ1-5; D remains unclear. CDR3 length equals 14 residues. The germline V and J ends were trimmed by 4 bases and 0 bases, with 8 bases remaining between them. CDR1 SGHDT and CDR2 YYEEEE come from the germline V gene. This CDR3 is CASSRRGSNQPQHF. The CDR3 nucleotides read TGTGCCAGCAGCCGGCGGGGTAGCAATCAGCCCCAGCATTTT.

The gene calls are TRBV2 and TRBJ1-4; 9 bases are a match to TRBD1. This CDR3 is built from 14 residues. The germline V gene encodes CDR1 SNHLY and CDR2 FYNNEI. V was pared by 7 bases and J by 8 bases, with 8 bases of the junction left unmatched. CDR3 sequence reads: CASNIQGAGEKLFF. The CDR3 DNA sequence: TGTGCCAGCAATATACAGGGGGCTGGGGAAAAACTGTTTTTT.

This rearrangement joins TRBV11-2 to TRBJ1-4; possibly TRBD1 for D (6 bases). The length of the CDR3 is 15 residues. The V end was cut by 5 bases, the J end by 3 bases, with 13 bases between. CDR1 is SGHAT and CDR2 is FQNNGV in the germline V gene. Here the CDR3 DNA reads TGTGCCAGCAGCAGTTACAGGGATCCTAATGAAAAACTGTTTTTT. It codes for CASSSYRDPNEKLFF.

J is TRBJ1-3 and V is TRBV4-3; unclear D gene. Germline V CDR1 and CDR2: LGHNA, YSLEER. V gave up 0 bases and J gave up 4 bases, with 10 bases separating them. The CDR3 length is 15 residues. The CDR3 loop reads CASSQESGLGNTIYF. The CDR3 bases are TGCGCCAGCAGCCAAGAATCCGGGTTGGGAAACACCATATATTTT.

The chain recombines TRBV2 with TRBJ1-5; no definite D call. Germline V gives CDR1 SNHLY, CDR2 FYNNEI. This CDR3 has 15 residues. V was trimmed by 6 bases and J by 5 bases, leaving 17 bases between them. The CDR3 sequence: CASRGWPDQYQPQHF. The CDR3 DNA follows: TGTGCCAGCAGGGGCTGGCCCGACCAATATCAGCCCCAGCATTTT.

The chain uses TRBV5-4 and TRBJ2-5, with 9 positions matching TRBD2. The V gene end was trimmed by 4 bases and the J gene end by 5 bases; junction bases not matched to a gene: 9. CDR1 and CDR2 from the germline V gene are SGHNT and YYREEE (reference sequence). CDR3 length equals 15 residues. This CDR3 reads CASSAGGGIWETQYF. CDR3 bases: TGTGCCAGCAGCGCGGGGGGGGGTATCTGGGAGACCCAGTACTTC.

DNA of the CDR3: TGTGCCAGTAGTCCCGAGGGGGCGGGGCAGCCCCAGCATTTT. The encoded protein is CASSPEGAGQPQHF. The chain links TRBV19 to TRBJ1-5, with TRBD1 identical over 7 bases. Germline CDR1 reads LNHDA; CDR2 reads SQIVND (reference sequence). The CDR3 totals 14 residues. The V gene end was trimmed by 5 bases and the J gene end by 7 bases; junction bases not matched to a gene: 8.

To note about this clone: This sample includes further DNA sequences coding for the same CDR3. This chain uses TRBV5-4 with TRBJ2-3; 12 bases line up with TRBD2. V shed 4 bases, J shed 4 bases, and the junction held 7 bases outside the gene matches. Germline loops: CDR1 SGHNT, CDR2 YYREEE (reference sequence). The length of the CDR3 is 16 residues. Here the CDR3 reads CASSPRLAGEADTQYF. In DNA, the CDR3 is TGTGCCAGCAGCCCACGACTAGCGGGAGAAGCAGATACGCAGTATTTT.

The V gene is TRBV28, the J gene TRBJ2-2; D is uncertain. The germline V gene has CDR1 MDHEN and CDR2 SYDVKM. The CDR3 is 14 amino acids. Trimming shortened V by 3 bases and J by 6 bases, and 11 bases separated the two germline ends. The CDR3 nucleotides are TGTGCCAGCAGTTTCAGGTTGTTAGCCGGGGAGCTGTTTTTT. Its translation is CASSFRLLAGELFF.